The 5 T cell receptor beta chains reported below all come from one sample, sequenced in a study of breast tumors, draining lymph nodes, adjacent tissues. Samples came from axillary lymph nodes draining the breast cancer. TCRdb re-analysed the multiplex PCR reads in MiXCR, keeping a single row per CDR3 protein. This table holds about 230,000 distinct CDR3 sequences, about 32% found once. Sequenced input: axillary lymph node tissue. The receptors come from a female donor with breast cancer. Some clones in this sample may be carry-over from other donors' samples.

This clonotype appeared a few times. V and J are TRBV18 and TRBJ1-1, with D unresolved. This CDR3 contains 16 residues. The V gene's germline CDR1 is KGHSH and CDR2 LQKENI. V lost 1 base and J lost 1, with 13 bases in between. The CDR3 DNA is TGTGCCAGCTCACCACGGTTGGGGTTAGGGAACACTGAAGCTTTCTTT. It yields the protein CASSPRLGLGNTEAFF.

This clonotype was seen once. This CDR3 fails to terminate in the conserved phenylalanine or tryptophan, so it likely reflects a read error. The chain joins TRBV7-6 to TRBJ2-1; TRBD1 is a possible D gene (5 bases). Deletions cut 5 bases from V and 6 bases from J, with 14 bases between. The CDR3 has 14 amino acids. Germline-derived CDR1 and CDR2 are SGHVS and FNYEAQ. The CDR3 sequence: CASSPQGSSNEQFL. In DNA, the CDR3 is TGTGCCAGCAGCCCCCAGGGTAGCAGCAATGAGCAGTTCCTC.

This clonotype has just one count. In this CDR3 the conserved last residue, phenylalanine or tryptophan, is missing, so a read error is likely. The chain is built from TRBV20-1 and TRBJ2-7; D gene unclear. The germline CDR1 and CDR2 sequences are DFQATT and SNEGSKA (reference sequence). Trimming pared 6 bases from V and 9 bases from J, leaving 12 bases between. The CDR3 has 10 residues. CDR3 loop: CSAALRGQYS. The CDR3 DNA sequence: TGCAGTGCGGCTCTACGAGGGCAGTACTCC.

Many counts were recorded for this clonotype. This rearrangement joins TRBV7-9 to TRBJ2-1; 9 bases align to TRBD1. The length of the CDR3 is 16 residues. CDR1 and CDR2 (germline): SEHNR, FQNEAQ (reference sequence). V was pared by 2 bases and J by 2 bases, with 4 bases of the junction left unmatched. In nucleotides, the CDR3 is TGTGCCAGCAGCTTATCTCGGACAGGGGCCTACAATGAGCAGTTCTTC. This encodes CASSLSRTGAYNEQFF. Complete variable domain (other parts from reference TRBV7-9 and TRBJ2-1): DTGVSQNPRHKITKRGQNVTFRCDPISEHNRLYWYRQTLGQGPEFLTYFQNEAQLEKSRLLSDRFSAERPKGSFSTLEIQRTEQGDSAMYLCASSLSRTGAYNEQFFGPGTRLTVL.

This clonotype was counted between two and nine times. One base away lies a much larger clone, so this may be a sequencing read error. The gene calls are TRBV11-2 and TRBJ1-3, with 12 bases that match TRBD1. Trimming at V came to 5 bases and at J to 6 bases, leaving 2 bases not matched to a gene. Germline CDR1 and CDR2: SGHAT and FQNNGV. CDR3 length: 14 residues. The CDR3 spells CASSRGQGANTIYF. DNA for the CDR3: TGTGCCAGCAGCCGGGGACAGGGGGCAAACACCATATATTTT.